The 25 T cell receptor beta chains presented below share a single source sample, sequenced in a study of identical twins. TCRdb re-derived calls from the 5' RACE reads in MiXCR, one entry per CDR3 protein. The repertoire holds 600,000 to 700,000 distinct CDR3 sequences, with 21% as singletons. The same sample was also studied in work on T cells expressing NK-cell markers.

The sequenced sample consisted of PBMCs. All receptors derive from a woman under 30 in good health.

This clonotype came up many times. The V and J genes are TRBV29-1 and TRBJ2-7, with 7 bases aligning to TRBD1. Trimming at V came to 6 bases and at J to 3 bases, leaving 5 bases not matched to a gene. This CDR3 is built from 12 residues. CDR1 is SQVTM and CDR2 is ANQGSEA in the germline V gene. The CDR3: CSVGTANYEQYF. Here the CDR3 DNA reads TGCAGCGTAGGGACAGCCAACTACGAGCAGTACTTC.

This clonotype was detected a few times. The chain has TRBV7-9 and TRBJ1-1, with 8 bases identical to TRBD1. In germline, CDR1 is SEHNR, CDR2 FQNEAQ (reference sequence). This CDR3 contains 15 residues. J gave up 6 bases and V 2 bases, and 8 bases lay outside the gene matches. The CDR3 region is CASSLQQIQGAEAFF. The DNA for the CDR3 is TGTGCCAGCAGCTTACAACAGATACAGGGGGCTGAAGCTTTCTTT.

The V call is TRBV7-9, the J call TRBJ2-5; possibly TRBD2 for D (6 bases). This CDR3 has 16 residues. From germline, CDR1 is SEHNR and CDR2 FQNEAQ (reference sequence). Trimming left V 1 base short and J 2 bases short, with 14 bases between. The CDR3 nucleotides are TGTGCCAGCAGCTTAGTGGGGGTAGCGGAGCAAGAGACCCAGTACTTC. Translation gives CASSLVGVAEQETQYF.

This clonotype was counted many times. The chain recombines TRBV5-1 with TRBJ2-1; D is possibly TRBD2 (5 bases). The CDR3 has 13 amino acids. V gave up 3 bases and J gave up 5 bases, with 9 bases separating them. The V gene's germline CDR1 is SGHRS and CDR2 YFSETQ. In DNA, the CDR3 is TGCGCCAGCAGCTGGACTGGCCACAATGAGCAGTTCTTC. Encoded protein: CASSWTGHNEQFF.

V usage is TRBV7-3 and J usage is TRBJ2-2; D perhaps matches TRBD1 (5 bases). Germline V CDR1 and CDR2: SGHTA, FQGTGA. CDR3 length: 14 residues. V lost 2 bases to trimming and J lost 5 bases, with 9 bases between them. This CDR3 reads CASSLQGLTGELFF. The CDR3 DNA reads as TGTGCCAGCAGCTTACAGGGATTGACCGGGGAGCTGTTTTTT.

This clonotype was picked up a small number of times. The chain is built from TRBV15 and TRBJ2-1; no definite D call. From germline, CDR1 is LNHNV and CDR2 YYDKDF (reference sequence). The ends were cut back, 0 bases at V and 2 bases at J, with 5 bases in the middle. This CDR3 is 14 amino acids long. In nucleotides, the CDR3 is TGTGCCACCAGCAGAGAGTATCCCTACAATGAGCAGTTCTTC. Encoded protein: CATSREYPYNEQFF.

The chain recombines TRBV9 with TRBJ1-6; D call uncertain. This CDR3 spans 16 amino acids. Germline values: CDR1 SGDLS, CDR2 YYNGEE. Trimming shortened V by 0 bases and J by 7 bases, and 14 bases separated the two germline ends. For the CDR3, the DNA is TGTGCCAGCAGCGTAGGGGAGGGTTTCGGCAATTCACCCCTCCACTTT. It translates to CASSVGEGFGNSPLHF.

This clonotype has just a few counts. The genes are TRBV5-1 and TRBJ2-5; the D gene could be TRBD1 or TRBD2 (6 bases each). V shed 1 base and J shed 1 base, with 11 bases lying between them. Looked up from germline, CDR1 is SGHRS and CDR2 is YFSETQ. The length of the CDR3 is 15 residues. CDR3 bases: TGCGCCAGCAGCTTGCTTCCGGGGGCCCAAGAGACCCAGTACTTC. Translation gives CASSLLPGAQETQYF.

This clonotype came up many times. The rearrangement joins TRBV7-2 to TRBJ2-1, with D tentatively TRBD2 (6 bases). From germline, CDR1 is SGHTA and CDR2 FQGNSA. Between the trimmed V and J ends, which lost 3 bases and 0 bases, there was a span of 9 bases. The length of the CDR3 is 15 residues. CDR3 nucleotides: TGTGCCAGCAGCTTCGGGACTCTCTCCTACAATGAGCAGTTCTTC. Its translation: CASSFGTLSYNEQFF.

The rearrangement links TRBV27 to TRBJ1-2, with no clear D. In germline, CDR1 is MNHEY, CDR2 SMNVEV (reference sequence). Deletions cut 8 bases from V and 5 bases from J, with 18 bases between. The CDR3 is 14 amino acids. CDR3 nucleotide sequence: TGTGCCAGCGGTTCACTAACGACGGATTATGGCTACACCTTC. Translating gives CASGSLTTDYGYTF.

In this sample, this clonotype turned up a few times. V usage is TRBV29-1 and J usage is TRBJ2-7; 8 bases are a match to TRBD1. From germline, CDR1 is SQVTM and CDR2 ANQGSEA. CDR3 length: 14 amino acids. After removal of 6 bases from V and 0 bases from J, the junction contained 7 bases not matched to a gene. The CDR3 is CSVAGTGNSYEQYF. The CDR3 nucleotides are TGCAGCGTGGCCGGGACAGGTAACTCCTACGAGCAGTACTTC.

The chain uses TRBV2 and TRBJ1-6; 7 bases agree with TRBD1. J was trimmed by 14 bases and V by 8 bases; bases with no gene match: 12. The germline CDR1 and CDR2 sequences are SNHLY and FYNNEI. This CDR3 has 13 amino acids. The CDR3 DNA is TGTGCCAGCGTCAGGGGGATCTCTGGGGCCCTCCACTTT. Its translation: CASVRGISGALHF.

A few counts support this clonotype. The chain uses TRBV12-3 or TRBV12-4 and TRBJ2-5, with 9 bases identical to TRBD1. With 5 bases clipped from V and 5 bases from J, the junction kept 6 bases outside the gene matches. The CDR3 is made up of 14 amino acids. The CDR3 nucleotides are TGTGCCAGCAGTCCCACAGGGGGCTATGAGACCCAGTACTTC. Amino acids: CASSPTGGYETQYF.

This clonotype appeared a few times. The J gene is TRBJ1-5, the V gene TRBV6-5; D is undetermined. This CDR3 is built from 13 residues. Trimming stripped 4 bases from V and 4 bases from J, with 8 bases between. Germline-derived CDR1 and CDR2 are MNHEY and SVGAGI. DNA of the CDR3: TGTGCCAGCAGTTTCTTCATGAATCAGCCCCAGCATTTT. Its translation: CASSFFMNQPQHF.

This clonotype came up a few times. V is TRBV10-1 and J is TRBJ2-3; D gene ambiguous. The CDR3 runs to 13 residues. From germline, CDR1 is WNHNN and CDR2 SYGVQD (reference sequence). Trimming took 0 bases from V and 5 from J, leaving 6 bases between them. The CDR3 DNA follows: TGCGCCAGCAGTGAGTCAGGGCGAGATACGCAGTATTTT. Translation: CASSESGRDTQYF.

The chain recombines TRBV4-2 with TRBJ2-7; tentative D call: TRBD2 (5 bases). CDR3 size: 14 residues. The germline CDR1 and CDR2 sequences are LGHNA and YNFKEQ. V lost 1 base and J 5 bases, leaving 12 bases between the germline ends. The DNA for the CDR3 is TGTGCCAGCAGCCAAGTTTCAGCGGTCGACGAGCAGTACTTC. Encoded protein: CASSQVSAVDEQYF.

This clonotype was seen more than once but under ten times. This chain links TRBV14 with TRBJ2-6, with D uncertain. Germline V gives CDR1 SGHDN, CDR2 FVKESK. V lost 2 bases and J 0 bases, leaving 2 bases between the germline ends. The CDR3 runs 14 residues. The CDR3 here is CASSQFSGANVLTF. CDR3 coding DNA: TGTGCCAGCAGCCAATTCTCTGGGGCCAACGTCCTGACTTTC.

This rearrangement joins TRBV27 to TRBJ2-6; D possibly corresponds to TRBD1 (5 bases). V gave up 3 bases and J gave up 2 bases, with 11 bases separating them. There are 16 residues in the CDR3. CDR1 is MNHEY, CDR2 SMNVEV, per germline (reference sequence). The chain's CDR3 is CASSFSRAAGANVLTF. CDR3 DNA sequence: TGTGCCAGCAGTTTCTCCAGGGCAGCTGGGGCCAACGTCCTGACTTTC.

Points on this clonotype: Likely a read error: the CDR3 ends without its conserved phenylalanine or tryptophan. The DNA is omitted, as the CDR3 cannot be located on it reliably, and the CDR3 follows TCRdb's listing. This chain links TRBV11-3 with TRBJ2-1; the table's D call, TRBD1, was not checked against the DNA. Germline-derived CDR1 and CDR2 are SGHNT and YENEEA. The CDR3 length equals 12 residues, ends included. The CDR3 is CASSSGGTGGLY.

V and J are TRBV7-7 and TRBJ2-1; 10 bases are shared with TRBD2. The CDR3 covers 15 residues. The V and J ends lost 5 bases and 6 bases, in that order; junction bases with no gene match: 7. Germline CDR1 and CDR2: SSHAT and FNYEAQ (reference sequence). This CDR3 reads CASSPAGGLRNEQFF. CDR3 sequence (DNA): TGTGCCAGCAGCCCAGCGGGAGGGCTTCGCAATGAGCAGTTCTTC.

This clonotype was observed a handful of times. The chain links TRBV6-5 to TRBJ2-1; the D is unclear. The germline V gene has CDR1 MNHEY and CDR2 SVGAGI. The V end lost 0 bases, the J end lost 6 bases, and 6 bases lay between the germline ends. This CDR3 has 13 residues. The CDR3 nucleotides are TGTGCCAGCAGTTACTCGCCCCGCAATGAGCAGTTCTTC. Translating gives CASSYSPRNEQFF.

The V call is TRBV5-1, the J call TRBJ2-2; no reliable D call. The CDR3 length is 15 residues. Germline V gives CDR1 SGHRS, CDR2 YFSETQ. Trimming cost V 1 base and J 1 base, with 8 bases left between them. The CDR3 is CASSLRAENTGELFF. The DNA of the CDR3 is TGCGCCAGCAGCTTGCGCGCAGAGAACACCGGGGAGCTGTTTTTT.

Ten or more counts support this clonotype. V and J are TRBV3-1 and TRBJ1-5, with TRBD1 identical over 7 bases. The length of the CDR3 is 16 residues. The junction had 9 bases not matched to a gene; V was cut back by 0 bases and J by 7 bases. Germline V gene data show CDR1 as LGHDT and CDR2 as YNNKEL (reference sequence). CDR3 DNA: TGTGCCAGCAGCCAAGATCAAGGGGGCGTCGGACAGCCCCAGCATTTT. It translates to CASSQDQGGVGQPQHF.

At least ten counts were recorded for this clonotype. This sequence joins TRBV12-3 or TRBV12-4 and TRBJ2-5; perhaps TRBD1 as D (5 bases). CDR3 length: 11 residues. The germline V and J ends were trimmed by 5 bases and 5 bases, with 6 bases remaining between them. The CDR3 DNA reads as TGTGCCAGCAGTAACAGGGAGACCCAGTACTTC. Translation gives CASSNRETQYF.

V is TRBV20-1 and J is TRBJ2-7; D perhaps matches TRBD2 (6 bases). CDR3 length equals 11 residues. Trimming stripped 5 bases from V and 6 bases from J, with 11 bases between. Germline CDR1 and CDR2: DFQATT and SNEGSKA (reference sequence). CDR3 DNA: TGCAGTGCTGGGCGGGGCGCCGAGCAGTACTTC. Amino acids: CSAGRGAEQYF.